This is a list of T cell receptor beta chains from one sample in a study of OX40 agonist ivuxolimab in advanced cancers. Profiling relied on immunoSEQ multiplex PCR, and the TCRdb table lists in-frame clones only, not all of them. The sample lists about 33,000 clones, less than 85% occurring once. The specimen comprised CD4+ or CD8+ T cells sorted from blood, sampled in a trial of the OX40 agonist ivuxolimab. Receptors were obtained from an adult with an advanced solid tumor such as melanoma, head and neck, liver or kidney cancer. CDR3s leave out the opening cysteine and the closing phenylalanine or tryptophan. The order of the fields is V gene, J gene, CDR3 length, CDR3 protein.

v_gene: TRBV4-3
j_gene: TRBJ1-4
len: 15
CDR3aa: ASSSSPGVATNEKLF

v_gene: TRBV6-4
j_gene: TRBJ2-1
len: 14
CDR3aa: ASSDEDSGGYNEQF

v_gene: TRBV11-2
j_gene: TRBJ1-2
len: 13
CDR3aa: ASSPAHGQWYGYT

v_gene: TRBV28
j_gene: TRBJ2-3
len: 10
CDR3aa: ASSFSGDTQY

v_gene: TRBV13
j_gene: TRBJ2-1
len: 17
CDR3aa: ASSDKSGRSSGSYNEQF

v_gene: TRBV7-2
j_gene: TRBJ1-3
len: 12
CDR3aa: ASSLVSSGNTIY

v_gene: TRBV7-9
j_gene: TRBJ1-1
len: 14
CDR3aa: ASRDSGTGFTLQAF

v_gene: TRBV15
j_gene: TRBJ2-3
len: 14
CDR3aa: ATSRGGPASTDTQY

v_gene: TRBV27
j_gene: TRBJ2-5
len: 13
CDR3aa: ASSVLAGGQETQY

v_gene: TRBV9
j_gene: TRBJ1-1
len: 14
CDR3aa: ASSVTTGGGYTEAF

v_gene: TRBV19
j_gene: TRBJ1-1
len: 11
CDR3aa: ASKDRLNTEAF

v_gene: TRBV7-8
j_gene: TRBJ2-7
len: 15
CDR3aa: ASSLLTAGQGRDEQY

v_gene: TRBV6-1
j_gene: TRBJ2-7
len: 15
CDR3aa: ASSEAVEAPSLGEQY

v_gene: TRBV27
j_gene: TRBJ2-1
len: 11
CDR3aa: ASSPEPDNEQF

v_gene: TRBV27
j_gene: TRBJ2-7
len: 12
CDR3aa: ASSITGQVYEQY

v_gene: TRBV11-2
j_gene: TRBJ2-3
len: 14
CDR3aa: ASSPTESGFTDTQY

v_gene: TRBV27
j_gene: TRBJ1-1
len: 12
CDR3aa: ASSLSAINTEAF

v_gene: TRBV4-3
j_gene: TRBJ1-1
len: 13
CDR3aa: ASSQGTVLNTEAF

v_gene: TRBV12-2
j_gene: TRBJ2-3
len: 14
CDR3aa: ASRLSTSGGSDTQY

v_gene: TRBV5-6
j_gene: TRBJ1-1
len: 11
CDR3aa: ASSLGGNTEAF

v_gene: TRBV5-4
j_gene: TRBJ1-1
len: 12
CDR3aa: ASSLWRMNTEAF

v_gene: TRBV28
j_gene: TRBJ2-7
len: 16
CDR3aa: ASSFSRTSGGSSYEQY

v_gene: TRBV6-6
j_gene: TRBJ2-5
len: 13
CDR3aa: ASSPRLAGQETQY

v_gene: TRBV5-1
j_gene: TRBJ2-1
len: 14
CDR3aa: ASSLTSGGTYNEQF

v_gene: TRBV19
j_gene: TRBJ2-1
len: 12
CDR3aa: ASSMMGASGEQF

v_gene: TRBV5-4
j_gene: TRBJ2-7
len: 9
CDR3aa: ASSLRGLVY

v_gene: TRBV29-1
j_gene: TRBJ2-1
len: 11
CDR3aa: SGLSGQGNEQF

v_gene: TRBV5-6
j_gene: TRBJ1-5
len: 10
CDR3aa: ASSLGNQPQH

v_gene: TRBV2
j_gene: TRBJ2-1
len: 9
CDR3aa: ASRGVDEQF

v_gene: TRBV6-6
j_gene: TRBJ2-1
len: 14
CDR3aa: ASSYLLAGGSDEQF

v_gene: TRBV19
j_gene: TRBJ1-1
len: 11
CDR3aa: ASSQTGNTEAF

v_gene: TRBV28
j_gene: TRBJ2-1
len: 14
CDR3aa: ASSLTSGSSYNEQF

v_gene: TRBV27
j_gene: TRBJ2-1
len: 11
CDR3aa: ASIQRGYNEQF

v_gene: TRBV9
j_gene: TRBJ2-5
len: 14
CDR3aa: ASTKEETAIQETQY

v_gene: TRBV28
j_gene: TRBJ1-1
len: 14
CDR3aa: ASSSDRTGRKTEAF

v_gene: TRBV19
j_gene: TRBJ1-1
len: 12
CDR3aa: ASRHIGGSTEAF

v_gene: TRBV4-1
j_gene: TRBJ1-2
len: 12
CDR3aa: ASSHLVQGTGYT

v_gene: TRBV21-1
j_gene: TRBJ1-1
len: 15
CDR3aa: ASSKGEGVLYESEAF

v_gene: TRBV6-1
j_gene: TRBJ1-1
len: 11
CDR3aa: AGSRQVNTEAF

v_gene: TRBV11-2
j_gene: TRBJ2-7
len: 12
CDR3aa: ASSLAGSSYEQY

v_gene: TRBV9
j_gene: TRBJ1-2
len: 10
CDR3aa: ASSQEGAGYT

v_gene: TRBV9
j_gene: TRBJ2-1
len: 15
CDR3aa: ASSVAGAVSSYNEQF

v_gene: TRBV7-9
j_gene: TRBJ2-7
len: 13
CDR3aa: ASSLRSLAGVEQY

v_gene: TRBV4-3
j_gene: TRBJ1-2
len: 13
CDR3aa: ASSPTGQSNYGYT

v_gene: TRBV27
j_gene: TRBJ1-1
len: 12
CDR3aa: ASSLSGLNTEAF

v_gene: TRBV28
j_gene: TRBJ2-6
len: 16
CDR3aa: ASSLFALGAPGANVLT

v_gene: TRBV15
j_gene: TRBJ2-3
len: 11
CDR3aa: ATGTPSTDTQY

v_gene: TRBV9
j_gene: TRBJ2-1
len: 14
CDR3aa: ASSPQTSGSINEQF

v_gene: TRBV27
j_gene: TRBJ2-2
len: 13
CDR3aa: ASKRTSGRTGELF

v_gene: TRBV19
j_gene: TRBJ1-1
len: 11
CDR3aa: ASSMGEVTEAF

v_gene: TRBV28
j_gene: TRBJ2-3
len: 10
CDR3aa: ASSLGPDTQY

v_gene: TRBV4-1
j_gene: TRBJ2-3
len: 14
CDR3aa: ASSQAGTGITDTQY

v_gene: TRBV10-3
j_gene: TRBJ2-7
len: 12
CDR3aa: AISEGVRSYEQY

v_gene: TRBV14
j_gene: TRBJ2-1
len: 10
CDR3aa: ASSSQHNEQF

v_gene: TRBV27
j_gene: TRBJ2-4
len: 12
CDR3aa: APGEGASKNIQY

v_gene: TRBV7-2
j_gene: TRBJ2-7
len: 13
CDR3aa: ASSSTSGRRSEQY

v_gene: TRBV19
j_gene: TRBJ1-4
len: 13
CDR3aa: ASSMGDREDEKLF

v_gene: TRBV9
j_gene: TRBJ1-3
len: 12
CDR3aa: ASTEGVSGNTIY